What follows describes a single TCR beta chain. The sample is drawn from a study of blood T cell repertoires in COVID-19. Measured with immunoSEQ multiplex PCR; TCRdb has only the in-frame clones, and not every one. The sample shows tens of thousands of clones, 87% of them seen only once. Germline V gene lookup returns CDR1 SGHAT and CDR2 FQNNGV. The CDR3 totals 15 residues. J gave up 4 bases and V 5 bases, and 8 bases lay outside the gene matches. The TCR originated in a man in his sixties with active COVID-19. The chain recombines TRBV11-2 with TRBJ2-5, with TRBD1 identical over 9 bases. The sample taken for sequencing was peripheral blood. This CDR3 is CASSPDRGLIETQYF. The CDR3 bases are TGTGCCAGCAGCCCCGACAGGGGGTTGATAGAGACCCAGTACTTC.